Following are 29 T cell receptor beta chains from one sample sequenced in a study of blood T cell repertoires in COVID-19. Sequencing used immunoSEQ multiplex PCR; TCRdb keeps in-frame clones, though not all of them. Of about 250,000 clones in the sample, roughly nine tenths are singletons; the top ten hold around 1.7%. The sample was peripheral blood. The origin of the receptors is a woman between 55 and 75 years old who had recovered from COVID-19.

The chain joins TRBV7-8 to TRBJ1-1, with a tentative D call TRBD1 (6 bases). CDR3 size: 14 residues. CDR1 is SGHVS, CDR2 FQNEAQ, per germline. V dropped 0 bases and J dropped 1 base, with 6 bases sitting between them. The DNA for the CDR3 is TGTGCCAGCAGCTTAGCAGGGGGGAACACTGAAGCTTTCTTT. It specifies CASSLAGGNTEAFF.

The rearrangement links TRBV28 to TRBJ2-7, with 7 bases matching TRBD1. The J segment lost 0 bases and the V segment lost 6 bases, leaving 5 bases of the junction unmatched. The CDR3 consists of 14 residues. CDR1 MDHEN and CDR2 SYDVKM come from the germline V gene. CDR3 sequence (DNA): TGTGCCAGCAGACAGACAGGGAACTCCTACGAGCAGTACTTC. Its translation is CASRQTGNSYEQYF.

The sample holds one count of this clone. This chain connects TRBV7-9 to TRBJ1-6; weak D call: TRBD1 (6 bases). CDR1 and CDR2 (germline): SEHNR, FQNEAQ (reference sequence). V lost 6 bases, J lost 2 bases, and 11 bases lay in between. The CDR3 length is 15 residues. CDR3 coding DNA: TGTGCCAGCAGACAGGGCGACACCTATAATTCACCCCTCCACTTT. This translates into CASRQGDTYNSPLHF.

The J gene is TRBJ1-1, the V gene TRBV18; no definite D call. The V and J ends lost 3 bases and 0 bases respectively, with 5 bases between them. Looked up from germline, CDR1 is KGHSH and CDR2 is LQKENI. CDR3 length: 13 residues. CDR3 amino acids: CASSPLMNTEAFF. In nucleotides, the CDR3 is TGTGCCAGCTCACCGTTAATGAACACTGAAGCTTTCTTT.

V usage is TRBV5-6 and J usage is TRBJ1-2; 8 bases map to TRBD1. The CDR3 length is 14 residues. V lost 0 bases and J lost 7; bases outside the gene matches: 5. Germline assignment: CDR1 SGHDT and CDR2 YYEEEE. The CDR3 DNA is TGTGCCAGCAGCTTGGGCAGGGGGCAAGGTGGCTACACCTTC. Protein sequence: CASSLGRGQGGYTF.

The rearrangement joins TRBV5-1 to TRBJ1-4; TRBD1 is a possible D gene (5 bases). Germline V gives CDR1 SGHRS, CDR2 YFSETQ. This CDR3 is 15 amino acids long. Trimming stripped 7 bases from V and 3 bases from J, with 16 bases between. The CDR3 nucleotides are TGCGCCAGCTCTCCCGATCCAGGGTCTAATGAAAAACTGTTTTTT. It yields the protein CASSPDPGSNEKLFF. The entire variable domain, with the rest obtained from reference TRBV5-1 and TRBJ1-4, is as follows: KAGVTQTPRYLIKTRGQQVTLSCSPISGHRSVSWYQQTPGQGLQFLFEYFSETQRNKGNFPGRFSGRQFSNSRSEMNVSTLELGDSALYLCASSPDPGSNEKLFFGSGTQLSVL.

The chain joins TRBV25-1 to TRBJ2-5, with a possible D match to TRBD1 (6 bases). This CDR3 has 18 residues. Looked up from germline, CDR1 is MGHDK and CDR2 is SYGVNS. The V gene lost 3 bases and the J gene lost 7 bases, with 27 bases spanning the gap. CDR3: CASSDHLGDRSLRGTQYF. The CDR3 DNA is TGTGCCAGCAGTGACCATCTTGGAGACAGGTCCTTAAGGGGGACCCAGTACTTC. Combining the CDR3 with reference TRBV25-1 and TRBJ2-5 gives the whole variable domain EADIYQTPRYLVIGTGKKITLECSQTMGHDKMYWYQQDPGMELHLIHYSYGVNSTEKGDLSSESTVSRIRTEHFPLTLESARPSHTSQYLCASSDHLGDRSLRGTQYFGPGTRLLVL.

This clone was seen just once. The rearrangement links TRBV28 to TRBJ1-1, with D tentatively TRBD1 (5 bases). V lost 1 base and J 3 bases, leaving 12 bases between the germline ends. The CDR3 is 15 residues long. Germline V gives CDR1 MDHEN, CDR2 SYDVKM. The CDR3 here is CASSLSRGRHTEAFF. CDR3 DNA: TGTGCCAGCAGTTTATCTAGGGGAAGGCACACTGAAGCTTTCTTT.

V usage is TRBV11-2 and J usage is TRBJ2-4; 10 bases agree with TRBD2. Germline V gives CDR1 SGHAT, CDR2 FQNNGV. This CDR3 region has 18 residues. With V trimmed by 4 bases and J by 0 bases, 9 bases remained unmatched. This chain's CDR3 is CASSSRAAGGIAKNIQYF. The CDR3, as DNA: TGTGCCAGCAGCTCCCGGGCAGCGGGGGGGATAGCCAAAAACATTCAGTACTTC.

The chain links TRBV7-8 to TRBJ1-4; D unresolved. Germline lookup yields CDR1 SGHVS and CDR2 FQNEAQ. Trimming left V 5 bases short and J 3 bases short, with 10 bases between. The length of the CDR3 is 14 residues. Here the CDR3 reads CASSLGSPNEKLFF. CDR3 in DNA: TGTGCCAGCAGCCTGGGCAGCCCTAATGAAAAACTGTTTTTT.

This chain connects TRBV29-1 to TRBJ2-7, with 8 bases lining up with TRBD1. Trimming cost V 0 bases and J 4 bases; bases outside gene matches: 14. The CDR3 is made up of 17 amino acids. Germline V gene lookup returns CDR1 SQVTM and CDR2 ANQGSEA. CDR3 DNA: TGCAGCGTTGAAGATCCTGGGACAGGTAGCACGCCATACGAGCAGTACTTC. Translating gives CSVEDPGTGSTPYEQYF.

This chain connects TRBV5-1 to TRBJ2-2, with a weak D call TRBD1 (6 bases). Trimming pared 7 bases from V and 1 base from J, leaving 14 bases between. Germline values: CDR1 SGHRS, CDR2 YFSETQ. The CDR3 contains 15 residues. DNA of the CDR3: TGCGCCAGCTTTACAGGGCTGGGGAACACCGGGGAGCTGTTTTTT. This sequence encodes CASFTGLGNTGELFF. Full variable domain (outside the CDR3, taken from reference TRBV5-1 and TRBJ2-2): KAGVTQTPRYLIKTRGQQVTLSCSPISGHRSVSWYQQTPGQGLQFLFEYFSETQRNKGNFPGRFSGRQFSNSRSEMNVSTLELGDSALYLCASFTGLGNTGELFFGEGSRLTVL.

The chain has TRBV6-4 and TRBJ2-1; D is possibly TRBD1 (6 bases). This CDR3 contains 14 residues. Germline assignment: CDR1 MRHNA and CDR2 SNTAGT. The V gene lost 3 bases and the J gene lost 8 bases, with 14 bases spanning the gap. The CDR3 DNA follows: TGTGCCAGCAGTGAGCAACAGGGAAGTGATGAGCAGTTCTTC. Its protein is CASSEQQGSDEQFF.

The chain couples TRBV12-3 or TRBV12-4 to TRBJ1-2, with D hard to call. Trimming pared 3 bases from V and 0 bases from J, leaving 5 bases between. CDR3 size: 13 residues. This CDR3 is CASSFRANYGYTF. The CDR3 DNA sequence: TGTGCCAGCAGTTTTCGGGCTAACTATGGCTACACCTTC.

V gene TRBV19 combines with J gene TRBJ1-1, with a tentative D call TRBD1 (5 bases). Germline V gives CDR1 LNHDA, CDR2 SQIVND (reference sequence). V was pared by 6 bases and J by 4 bases, with 12 bases between. The length of the CDR3 is 13 residues. The DNA of the CDR3 is TGTGCCAGTAGGGCAGGGTTGGCCACTGAAGCTTTCTTT. This encodes CASRAGLATEAFF.

The gene calls are TRBV19 and TRBJ2-1; 9 nucleotides align to TRBD2. There are 15 residues in the CDR3. V lost 3 bases and J lost 5; bases outside the gene matches: 5. The germline CDR1 and CDR2 sequences are LNHDA and SQIVND (reference sequence). The CDR3 nucleotides are TGTGCCAGTAGTATCCCAGCGGGGGGTGACAATGAGCAGTTCTTC. Its protein product is CASSIPAGGDNEQFF. The full variable domain, in which reference TRBV19 and TRBJ2-1 provide the parts outside the CDR3, is DGGITQSPKYLFRKEGQNVTLSCEQNLNHDAMYWYRQDPGQGLRLIYYSQIVNDFQKGDIAEGYSVSREKKESFPLTVTSAQKNPTAFYLCASSIPAGGDNEQFFGPGTRLTVL.

The chain carries TRBV6-5 and TRBJ2-2; weak D call: TRBD1 (6 bases). CDR3 length: 15 amino acids. CDR1 MNHEY and CDR2 SVGAGI come from the germline V gene. V was shortened by 2 bases and J by 7 bases, with 14 bases between the two germline ends. CDR3 protein: CASSYQGRGGGELFF. CDR3 nucleotides: TGTGCCAGCAGTTACCAGGGCAGGGGCGGCGGGGAGCTGTTTTTT.

The rearrangement uses TRBV12-5 and TRBJ2-3; 7 nucleotides align to TRBD1. The CDR3 loop spans 14 amino acids. V dropped 6 bases and J dropped 2; count of bases not matched to a gene: 5. The V gene's germline CDR1 is LGHNT and CDR2 FRNRAP. For the CDR3, the DNA is TGTGCTAGTGGCCGGGACAGCGACACAGATACGCAGTATTTT. Residues: CASGRDSDTDTQYF. Using reference TRBV12-5 and TRBJ2-3 for the parts outside the CDR3, the full variable domain is DARVTQTPRHKVTEMGQEVTMRCQPILGHNTVFWYRQTMMQGLELLAYFRNRAPLDDSGMPKDRFSAEMPDATLATLKIQPSEPRDSAVYFCASGRDSDTDTQYFGPGTRLTVL.

The genes are TRBV2 and TRBJ1-2; no definite D call. Germline assignment: CDR1 SNHLY and CDR2 FYNNEI. The CDR3 extends over 12 amino acids. The V end was cut by 3 bases, the J end by 8 bases, with 10 bases between. Written as DNA, the CDR3 is TGTGCCAGCAGTGATTACGGGTTCGGCTACACCTTC. Translation gives CASSDYGFGYTF.

This rearrangement joins TRBV9 to TRBJ2-7; TRBD2 matches 12 bases. The CDR3 runs 16 residues. Germline V gene sequence: CDR1 SGDLS, CDR2 YYNGEE. Unmatched junction bases numbered 9, after V lost 1 base and J lost 7 bases. The CDR3 region is CASSVQASGGAKEQYF. The CDR3 DNA is TGTGCCAGCAGCGTACAGGCTAGCGGGGGGGCCAAGGAGCAGTACTTC.

The chain joins TRBV9 to TRBJ2-3; TRBD2 agrees at 11 bases. This CDR3 is 20 amino acids long. The germline gives CDR1 SGDLS, CDR2 YYNGEE. J was trimmed by 4 bases and V by 4 bases; bases with no gene match: 20. The CDR3: CASSSRALAGGILLADTQYF. CDR3 coding DNA: TGTGCCAGCAGCTCCCGTGCGCTAGCGGGGGGAATTTTGCTGGCAGATACGCAGTATTTT.

The rearrangement links TRBV28 to TRBJ2-7, with D hard to call. Germline CDR1 MDHEN, CDR2 SYDVKM. This CDR3 comprises 13 residues. V lost 2 bases and J lost 2, with 7 bases in between. Here the CDR3 reads CASSLVGAYEQYF. In DNA form, the CDR3 reads TGTGCCAGCAGTTTAGTCGGAGCCTACGAGCAGTACTTC.

The chain has TRBV27 and TRBJ2-1, with 11 bases lining up with TRBD1. This CDR3 region has 15 residues. Germline V gives CDR1 MNHEY, CDR2 SMNVEV (reference sequence). V lost 4 bases to trimming and J lost 6 bases; unmatched junction nucleotides: 5. CDR3 bases: TGTGCCAGCAGTTCCGGGACAGGGGGTGTCAATGAGCAGTTCTTC. Amino acid sequence: CASSSGTGGVNEQFF.

V is TRBV9 and J is TRBJ2-2, with a tentative D call TRBD1 (6 bases). Germline V gene data show CDR1 as SGDLS and CDR2 as YYNGEE. CDR3 length equals 16 residues. V was pared by 4 bases and J by 5 bases, with 18 bases between. CDR3 in DNA: TGTGCCAGCAGCTTAATCGCCGGGACACTGACCGGGGAGCTGTTTTTT. This sequence encodes CASSLIAGTLTGELFF.

This sequence joins TRBV11-1 and TRBJ1-2; D is perhaps TRBD1 (5 bases). The germline V and J ends were trimmed by 3 bases and 7 bases, with 9 bases remaining between them. Germline CDR1 reads SGHAT; CDR2 reads FQDESV (reference sequence). This CDR3 comprises 12 residues. The CDR3 DNA reads as TGTGCCAGCAGCTTGGGGGGGTCTGGCTACACCTTC. This gives the protein CASSLGGSGYTF.

Only one count was recorded for this clone. The chain is built from TRBV20-1 and TRBJ2-5; perhaps TRBD2 as D (6 bases). CDR3 length: 11 residues. Germline-derived CDR1 and CDR2 are DFQATT and SNEGSKA (reference sequence). CDR3 nucleotides: TGCAGCTGGGCGGGGCAAGAGACCCAGTACTTC. It codes for CSWAGQETQYF.

The chain links TRBV19 to TRBJ1-5; D gene uncertain. CDR1 and CDR2 from the germline V gene are LNHDA and SQIVND (reference sequence). The V and J ends lost 6 bases and 0 bases respectively, with 15 bases between them. The CDR3 covers 16 residues. CDR3 in DNA: TGTGCCAGTAGCCCTTCCCAGGATTATAGCAATCAGCCCCAGCATTTT. Translating gives CASSPSQDYSNQPQHF. Together with reference TRBV19 and TRBJ1-5, the CDR3 gives the full variable domain: DGGITQSPKYLFRKEGQNVTLSCEQNLNHDAMYWYRQDPGQGLRLIYYSQIVNDFQKGDIAEGYSVSREKKESFPLTVTSAQKNPTAFYLCASSPSQDYSNQPQHFGDGTRLSIL.

This clone has more than one count but fewer than ten. This chain connects TRBV6-1 to TRBJ1-2; 7 nucleotides line up with TRBD1. With 2 bases clipped from V and 3 bases from J, the junction kept 3 bases outside the gene matches. Germline V lookup: CDR1 MNHNS, CDR2 SASEGT. The CDR3 is made up of 14 amino acids. In nucleotides, the CDR3 is TGTGCCAGCAGTGAACGGGACAGCTACTATGGCTACACCTTC. Its translation is CASSERDSYYGYTF.

The V call is TRBV5-8, the J call TRBJ2-5; 7 positions agree with TRBD1. CDR3 size: 16 residues. J was trimmed by 1 base and V by 2 bases; bases with no gene match: 8. Germline V gene sequence: CDR1 SGHTS, CDR2 YDEGEE. The CDR3 loop is CASSLGGPLSQETQYF. CDR3 sequence (DNA): TGTGCCAGCAGCTTAGGGGGCCCACTCTCCCAAGAGACCCAGTACTTC.